Following are 28 T cell receptor beta chains from one sample sequenced in a study of breast tumors, draining lymph nodes, adjacent tissues. MiXCR, run by TCRdb on the multiplex PCR reads, gives a single entry per CDR3 protein. The repertoire holds about 14,000 distinct CDR3 sequences, more than 50% seen once, with about 30% in the top ten. Sequenced input: tumor-adjacent breast tissue. These receptors came from a female donor with breast cancer. Some clones in this sample may be carry-over from other donors' samples.

This clonotype appeared many times. Being one base from a much bigger clone, this may be a read error. The chain employs TRBV20-1 and TRBJ1-2, with D possibly TRBD1 on 6 matching bases. The germline CDR1 and CDR2 sequences are DFQATT and SNEGSKA (reference sequence). This CDR3 has 15 residues. V lost 0 bases to trimming and J lost 4 bases, with 15 bases between them. The CDR3 DNA is TGCAGTGCTAGAGATCGTCCCAGGGGAGCCTATGGCTACACCTTC. Translated: CSARDRPRGAYGYTF.

This chain uses TRBV3-1 with TRBJ2-3; D not certain. The CDR3 covers 14 residues. Germline values: CDR1 LGHDT, CDR2 YNNKEL (reference sequence). Deletions cut 2 bases from V and 6 bases from J, with 12 bases between. CDR3 DNA sequence: TGTGCCAGCAGCCAACGGCTTAGCTGGGATACGCAGTATTTT. Its protein product is CASSQRLSWDTQYF.

The sample holds a few counts of this clonotype. The gene calls are TRBV7-8 and TRBJ1-5, with a possible D match to TRBD1 (5 bases). The germline V gene has CDR1 SGHVS and CDR2 FQNEAQ. The CDR3 length is 15 residues. The germline V and J ends were trimmed by 1 base and 6 bases, with 13 bases remaining between them. This CDR3 reads CASSLGSSGTQPQHF. The CDR3 bases are TGTGCCAGCAGCTTAGGGTCGTCAGGGACTCAGCCCCAGCATTTT.

In this sample, this clonotype is medium-sized. The chain couples TRBV12-3 or TRBV12-4 to TRBJ1-4; D gene unclear. The CDR3 loop spans 13 amino acids. Deletions cut 2 bases from V and 14 bases from J, with 15 bases between. The CDR3 sequence: CASSLRALPGLFF. CDR3 bases: TGTGCCAGCAGTTTAAGGGCCCTACCTGGGCTGTTTTTT.

This clonotype was seen only once. This chain links TRBV19 with TRBJ2-7; TRBD2 matches 12 bases. This CDR3 has 14 amino acids. V shed 5 bases and J 2 bases; nucleotides not matched to a gene: 1. CDR1 and CDR2 from the germline V gene are LNHDA and SQIVND (reference sequence). In nucleotides, the CDR3 is TGTGCCAGTAGTCGGACTAGCGGGACCTACGAGCAGTACTTC. Protein product: CASSRTSGTYEQYF.

The J gene is TRBJ1-5, the V gene TRBV4-2; D call uncertain. CDR3 length: 13 amino acids. CDR1 and CDR2 from the germline V gene are LGHNA and YNFKEQ. Trimming left V 0 bases short and J 4 bases short, with 4 bases between. The CDR3 reads CASSQDLNQPQHF. DNA of the CDR3: TGTGCCAGCAGCCAAGATCTAAATCAGCCCCAGCATTTT.

This sequence joins TRBV11-2 and TRBJ2-7; 7 positions match TRBD2. V gave up 6 bases and J gave up 7 bases; unmatched junction bases: 12. This CDR3 is built from 14 residues. Per germline, CDR1 SGHAT and CDR2 FQNNGV. Written as DNA, the CDR3 is TGTGCCAGCAGGTGGGAGGGTGAGACCGGGGAGCAGTACTTC. It encodes CASRWEGETGEQYF.

This clonotype was seen only a few times. The rearrangement joins TRBV9 to TRBJ1-5; D is uncertain. The germline CDR1 and CDR2 sequences are SGDLS and YYNGEE. V lost 3 bases and J 4 bases, leaving 8 bases between the germline ends. The CDR3 totals 13 residues. CDR3 residues: CASSDGENQPQHF. The CDR3 DNA reads as TGTGCCAGCAGCGATGGGGAGAATCAGCCCCAGCATTTT.

Details on this clonotype: A junction end diverges from the germline sequence, so it may reflect a read error. CDR3 sequence reads: CASSGRDRQDTQYF. The CDR3 nucleotides are TGCGCCAGCAGCGGCCGGGACAGGCAAGACACCCAGTACTTC. The chain has TRBV5-1 and TRBJ2-5; the match to TRBD1 covers 8 bases. CDR3 length equals 14 residues. Looked up from germline, CDR1 is SGHRS and CDR2 is YFSETQ. The variable domain in full, with the rest retrieved from reference TRBV5-1 and TRBJ2-5, is KAGVTQTPRYLIKTRGQQVTLSCSPISGHRSVSWYQQTPGQGLQFLFEYFSETQRNKGNFPGRFSGRQFSNSRSEMNVSTLELGDSALYLCASSGRDRQDTQYFGPGTRLLVL.

In its sample, this clonotype was seen a few times. The chain combines TRBV7-2 with TRBJ2-7, with D unresolved. The CDR3 is 12 residues long. Germline CDR1 and CDR2: SGHTA and FQGNSA. Trimming left V 3 bases short and J 1 base short, with 4 bases between. As DNA, the CDR3 is TGTGCCAGCAGCTTCCTATCCTACGAGCAGTACTTC. Its protein is CASSFLSYEQYF. The entire variable domain, with the rest obtained from reference TRBV7-2 and TRBJ2-7, is as follows: GAGVSQSPSNKVTEKGKDVELRCDPISGHTALYWYRQSLGQGLEFLIYFQGNSAPDKSGLPSDRFSAERTGGSVSTLTIQRTQQEDSAVYLCASSFLSYEQYFGPGTRLTVT.

Details on this clonotype: The germline gene is not matched at one end of the junction; a read error may be the cause. This sequence joins TRBV20-1 and TRBJ2-6; 14 bases fit TRBD2. The CDR3 is 15 residues long. The germline CDR1 and CDR2 sequences are DFQATT and SNEGSKA (reference sequence). The CDR3 is CSARTSGRLAYVLTF. CDR3 nucleotides: TGCAGTGCTCGGACTAGCGGGAGGTTGGCCTACGTCCTGACTTTC.

This clonotype showed up many times. This chain connects TRBV29-1 to TRBJ1-1, with 10 bases aligning to TRBD1. CDR1 SQVTM and CDR2 ANQGSEA come from the germline V gene. CDR3 length: 13 residues. After removal of 6 bases from V and 4 bases from J, the junction contained 5 bases not matched to a gene. DNA of the CDR3: TGCAGCGTCAGGGACAGGGGAGGCACTGAAGCTTTCTTT. It codes for CSVRDRGGTEAFF. The complete variable domain, with remaining parts taken from reference TRBV29-1 and TRBJ1-1, reads SAVISQKPSRDICQRGTSLTIQCQVDSQVTMMFWYRQQPGQSLTLIATANQGSEATYESGFVIDKFPISRPNLTFSTLTVSNMSPEDSSIYLCSVRDRGGTEAFFGQGTRLTVV.

The chain carries TRBV7-2 and TRBJ1-4; D is perhaps TRBD1 (5 bases). V was shortened by 4 bases and J by 8 bases, with 11 bases between the two germline ends. Germline loops: CDR1 SGHTA, CDR2 FQGNSA. CDR3 length: 13 residues. The CDR3 DNA follows: TGTGCCAGCAGCTCAACAGGAGCCGAAAAACTGTTTTTT. Its protein product is CASSSTGAEKLFF.

In regard to this clonotype: This may be a read error, as it is one base from a much larger clone. The V gene is TRBV29-1, the J gene TRBJ1-1; TRBD1 aligns across 8 bases. Germline values: CDR1 SQVTM, CDR2 ANQGSEA. The CDR3 runs 13 residues. V lost 6 bases and J lost 4; bases outside the gene matches: 7. The CDR3 sequence is CSVRDRRGTEAFF. The CDR3 region has the DNA TGCAGCGTCAGGGACAGGAGAGGCACTGAAGCTTTCTTT.

This clonotype turned up a few times. This chain joins TRBV3-2 and TRBJ2-3; no check of the table's D call, TRBD2, against the DNA was made. TRBV3-2 is a documented pseudogene. There are 13 residues in the CDR3. The CDR3 region is CASNGGRRDTQYF. CDR3 sequence (DNA): TGTGCCAGCAACGGCGGGAGGAGAGATACGCAGTATTTT.

This clonotype was detected many times. This sequence joins TRBV18 and TRBJ2-2, with 11 nucleotides matching TRBD2. With V trimmed by 3 bases and J by 8 bases, 5 bases remained unmatched. This CDR3 is built from 15 residues. Germline CDR1 and CDR2: KGHSH and LQKENI. The CDR3 is CASSPPTSGRGELFF. For the CDR3, the DNA is TGTGCCAGCTCACCGCCCACTAGCGGGAGAGGGGAGCTGTTTTTT.

The table lists this clonotype with many counts. The chain joins TRBV9 to TRBJ2-4, with D perhaps being TRBD1 or TRBD2 (5 bases each). Between the trimmed V and J ends, which lost 0 bases and 7 bases, there was a span of 8 bases. CDR1 SGDLS and CDR2 YYNGEE come from the germline V gene. The CDR3 loop spans 13 amino acids. The CDR3 spells CASSVGGANIQYF. The CDR3 DNA is TGTGCCAGCAGCGTAGGAGGGGCGAACATTCAGTACTTC.

By its share, this clonotype is medium-sized (0.01 to 0.1%). The chain combines TRBV7-8 with TRBJ1-2; a weak D match, TRBD1 (5 bases). V was pared by 2 bases and J by 6 bases, with 13 bases between. The CDR3 loop spans 14 amino acids. Germline V gene lookup returns CDR1 SGHVS and CDR2 FQNEAQ. CDR3: CASSLIGRAHGYTF. The CDR3 DNA reads as TGTGCCAGCAGCTTAATTGGCAGGGCGCATGGCTACACCTTC.

For this clonotype: This may be a read error: a much more frequent sequence differs by one nucleotide. The V gene is TRBV7-9, the J gene TRBJ2-4; no reliable D call. Germline-derived CDR1 and CDR2 are SEHNR and FQNEAQ (reference sequence). This CDR3 is built from 17 residues. CDR3 amino acids: CASSLAGSSIAKNLQYF. The CDR3 DNA reads TGTGCCAGCAGCTTAGCAGGCAGTTCCATAGCCAAAAACCTTCAGTACTTC.

The chain joins TRBV5-4 to TRBJ2-2, with 8 bases aligning to TRBD2. Germline V CDR1 and CDR2: SGHNT, YYREEE (reference sequence). The CDR3 is 17 amino acids. Unmatched junction bases numbered 16, after V lost 5 bases and J lost 7 bases. Here the CDR3 reads CASSSMGTSLGYGELFF. CDR3 sequence (DNA): TGTGCCAGCAGTTCCATGGGGACTAGTTTAGGGTACGGGGAGCTGTTTTTT.

J is TRBJ2-7 and V is TRBV12-3 or TRBV12-4, with 12 bases fitting TRBD2. After removal of 5 bases from V and 1 base from J, the junction contained 6 bases not matched to a gene. The CDR3 spans 16 residues. The CDR3 DNA reads as TGTGCCAGCAGTGTCAGACTAGCGGGAGTTTCCTACGAGCAGTACTTC. Its protein is CASSVRLAGVSYEQYF.

V gene TRBV20-1 combines with J gene TRBJ1-5; 8 positions agree with TRBD1. V dropped 8 bases and J dropped 0; count of bases not matched to a gene: 15. This CDR3 is 17 amino acids long. Germline V gene lookup returns CDR1 DFQATT and CDR2 SNEGSKA (reference sequence). CDR3 nucleotides: TGCAGTTCATTCTCTGACAGGGGCGGTCATAGCAATCAGCCCCAGCATTTT. Translating it yields CSSFSDRGGHSNQPQHF.

This clonotype is medium-sized in the sample. A read error may account for a junction end that differs from germline. This chain links TRBV7-7 with TRBJ2-3; no definite D call. CDR1 is SSHAT, CDR2 FNYEAQ, per germline (reference sequence). This CDR3 has 13 residues. The CDR3, as DNA: TGTGCTAGCAGCTTAGATAGGGAAGATACGCAGTATTTT. Protein: CASSLDREDTQYF. Drawing the rest from reference TRBV7-7 and TRBJ2-3, the complete variable domain is GAGVSQSPRYKVTKRGQDVTLRCDPISSHATLYWYQQALGQGPEFLTYFNYEAQPDKSGLPSDRFSAERPEGSISTLTIQRTEQRDSAMYRCASSLDREDTQYFGPGTRLTVL.

Concerning this clonotype: One end of the junction does not line up with germline, which may come from a read error. V is TRBV10-3 and J is TRBJ2-1; the match to TRBD2 covers 8 bases. The germline V gene encodes CDR1 ENHRY and CDR2 SYGVKD. The CDR3 runs to 14 residues. DNA of the CDR3: TGTGCCACCAGTGAGCGGGAGCTTTACAATGAGCAGTTCTTC. Protein product: CATSERELYNEQFF.

The rearrangement joins TRBV6-6 to TRBJ1-2, with 9 bases aligning to TRBD1. CDR1 MNHNY and CDR2 SVGAGI come from the germline V gene (reference sequence). The V and J ends lost 10 bases and 7 bases, in that order; junction bases with no gene match: 10. The CDR3 has 13 residues. For the CDR3, the DNA is TGTGCCACCATACCGGGACAGGGATTTGGCTACACCTTC. Translation gives CATIPGQGFGYTF.

This clonotype was counted between two and nine times. Possible read error: a much larger clone is one base away. DNA of the CDR3: TGTGCCAGCAGCCCTATAGCGGCCCCCTACAATGAGCAGTTCTTC. Its protein is CASSPIAAPYNEQFF. The genes are TRBV5-4 and TRBJ2-1; perhaps TRBD2 as D (6 bases). With 4 bases removed from V and 2 bases from J, the gap between germline ends came to 13 bases. The CDR3 loop spans 15 amino acids. Germline values: CDR1 SGHNT, CDR2 YYREEE (reference sequence).

J is TRBJ1-2 and V is TRBV20-1; D may be TRBD1 (5 bases). V was trimmed by 1 base and J by 7 bases, leaving 13 bases between them. This CDR3 spans 13 amino acids. Germline CDR1 DFQATT, CDR2 SNEGSKA (reference sequence). CDR3 region: CSARGWQGSGYTF. The CDR3 DNA reads TGCAGTGCTAGAGGATGGCAGGGAAGTGGCTACACCTTC.

By share, this clonotype counts as large. V is TRBV14 and J is TRBJ1-2, with D tentatively TRBD1 (6 bases). There are 13 residues in the CDR3. Germline V gene data show CDR1 as SGHDN and CDR2 as FVKESK. V was shortened by 4 bases and J by 4 bases, with 10 bases between the two germline ends. The CDR3 DNA reads as TGTGCCAGCAGCCCCACAGGGATCTATGGCTACACCTTC. Translated: CASSPTGIYGYTF.